This T cell receptor beta chain appears in the sequencing data of a study of blood T cell repertoires in COVID-19. Study overall: Both acute and convalescent COVID-19 samples were obtained from the United States, Italy and Spain. Sources were T cells, B-cell-depleted T cells, or PBMCs; the material itself was cDNA or gDNA.

Original processing methods: Amplified reference gene primers provided the basis for estimating nucleated cell counts. The protocol was immunoSEQ multiplex PCR, while the TCRdb copy is restricted to in-frame clones and leaves out a portion. The V and J calls and the clone size are those of that table, but D and trimming were determined from the DNA. The table lists about 68,000 clones, 80% to 90% of them singletons. CDR3 length equals 13 residues. Germline CDR1 reads MDHEN; CDR2 reads SYDVKM. Trimming removed 1 base at V and 2 bases at J, with 3 bases between. This TCR was recovered from a young man with acute or convalescent COVID-19. The specimen sequenced was peripheral blood. V is TRBV28 and J is TRBJ1-5, with D unclear. CDR3 residues: CASSLFGNQPQHF. The DNA for the CDR3 is TGTGCCAGCAGTTTATTCGGCAATCAGCCCCAGCATTTT. The full variable domain, completed using reference TRBV28 and TRBJ1-5, is DVKVTQSSRYLVKRTGEKVFLECVQDMDHENMFWYRQDPGLGLRLIYFSYDVKMKEKGDIPEGYSVSREKKERFSLILESASTNQTSMYLCASSLFGNQPQHFGDGTRLSIL.